This TCR beta chain was sequenced during a study of cytotoxic CD8 clonotypes in ibrutinib-treated CLL. General observations from the study: Public clonotypes were rare and shrank or held steady on treatment.

Losses at the gene ends were 0 bases for V and 6 bases for J; bases not matched to a gene: 13. The CDR3 extends over 21 amino acids. Germline V gives CDR1 LGHNA, CDR2 YNFKEQ. Concerning this clone itself: Its matching antigen is unknown.

The repertoire was sequenced with immunoSEQ multiplex PCR; TCRdb's copy has only in-frame clones and lacks some. The sample comprises approximately 47,000 clones, 65% of which are singletons, and roughly 21% rests with the top ten. The genes are TRBV4-2 and TRBJ2-2; TRBD2 aligns across 16 bases. Sample: PBMCs, taken after 24 months of ibrutinib treatment. The receptor was isolated from a human donor with chronic lymphocytic leukemia. CDR3 nucleotides: TGTGCCAGCAGCCAAGAGAGGTGGACCCCGGGACTAGCGGGAGGGTCCGGGGAGCTGTTTTTT. Its protein is CASSQERWTPGLAGGSGELFF.